The source of this T cell receptor beta chain is a study of naive and memory T cell subsets. Study-level findings and limits: Naive repertoires, especially CD8, held a few larger clonotypes, possibly memory cells re-expressing CD45RA.

Germline V gene lookup returns CDR1 LNHDA and CDR2 SQIVND (reference sequence). The V gene end was trimmed by 2 bases and the J gene end by 4 bases; junction bases not matched to a gene: 4. This CDR3 comprises 16 residues. Cells stained for CD3, CD4, CD8, CD45RA, CD27 and viability were sorted into four CD45RA/CD27 subsets. This clonotype showed up many times. What it recognizes is unknown. Both TRBC1 and TRBC2 were covered by a beta constant-region primer of two equimolar oligonucleotides. Four rounds of PCR amplified the ligated cDNA using nested alpha and beta constant-region primers plus SP2. An oligonucleotide with the SP2 primer and a 12-nucleotide UMI was ligated to the cDNA 3' end. TCRdb independently ran MiXCR on the UMI-ligation and nested PCR reads; one entry per CDR3 protein. Of around 100,000 distinct CDR3 sequences listed, roughly 15% are singletons.

The chain combines TRBV19 with TRBJ2-1, with 11 bases lining up with TRBD2. The sample comprised naive CD8+ T cells from blood. The sequence derives from a human donor in good health. CDR3 region: CASSIRGLAEYNEQFF. The CDR3 nucleotides read TGTGCCAGTAGTATAAGGGGACTAGCGGAGTACAATGAGCAGTTCTTC.